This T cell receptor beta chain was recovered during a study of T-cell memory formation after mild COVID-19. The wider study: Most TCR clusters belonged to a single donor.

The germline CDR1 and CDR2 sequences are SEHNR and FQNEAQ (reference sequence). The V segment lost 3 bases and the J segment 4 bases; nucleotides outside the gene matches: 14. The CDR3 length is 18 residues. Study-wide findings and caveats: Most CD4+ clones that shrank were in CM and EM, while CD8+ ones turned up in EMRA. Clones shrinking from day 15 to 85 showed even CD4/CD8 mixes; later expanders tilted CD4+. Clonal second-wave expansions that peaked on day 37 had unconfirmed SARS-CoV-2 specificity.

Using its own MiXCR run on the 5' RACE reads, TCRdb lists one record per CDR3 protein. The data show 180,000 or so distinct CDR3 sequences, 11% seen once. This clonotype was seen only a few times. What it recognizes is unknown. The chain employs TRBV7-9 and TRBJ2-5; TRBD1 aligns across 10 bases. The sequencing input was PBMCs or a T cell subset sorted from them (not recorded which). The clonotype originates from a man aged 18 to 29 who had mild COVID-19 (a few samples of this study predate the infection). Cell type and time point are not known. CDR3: CASSLGITGTGAGETQYF. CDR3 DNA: TGTGCCAGCAGCTTGGGCATAACCGGGACAGGGGCAGGAGAGACCCAGTACTTC.